The next 19 T cell receptor beta chains were all read from a single sample in a study of molecular identifiers for immune sequencing clone quantification. TCRdb processed the PCR reads anew with MiXCR; each CDR3 protein has one entry. Seen here are just under 650,000 distinct CDR3 sequences, 20% observed once, and the top ten hold under 0.95%. Sequences were obtained from naive CD8+ T cells from blood, with Jurkat cell RNA spiked in. As for subset: FACS-sorted CD8+CD4-CCR7+CD45RA+ naive T cells. These TCRs come from a human donor in good health. Some libraries in this study had Jurkat cell RNA spiked in.

About this clonotype itself: This clone may be a read error of a much larger clone one base away. The chain joins TRBV20-1 to TRBJ1-2; 7 bases line up with TRBD1. Germline V gives CDR1 DFQATT, CDR2 SNEGSKA (reference sequence). The CDR3 spans 18 residues. For the CDR3, the DNA is TGCGGTGCTAGAGATCGCAACAGGGGACCCGCTTATAACTATGGCTACACCTTC. It translates to CGARDRNRGPAYNYGYTF.

The J gene is TRBJ2-7, the V gene TRBV19, with D perhaps being TRBD1 or TRBD2 (5 bases each). Trimming took off 1 base at V and 3 bases at J, with 16 bases between the two ends. Germline values: CDR1 LNHDA, CDR2 SQIVND (reference sequence). The CDR3 covers 16 residues. Here the CDR3 reads CASSIGRGGGIYEQYF. Written as DNA, the CDR3 is TGTGCCAGTAGTATAGGAAGGGGCGGAGGAATCTACGAGCAGTACTTC.

About this clonotype: A single base separates this from a much larger clone, so it may be a read error. V usage is TRBV28 and J usage is TRBJ2-1, with 7 nucleotides matching TRBD2. Germline V lookup: CDR1 MDHEN, CDR2 SYDVKM. V was clipped by 8 bases and J by 5 bases; unmatched bases: 21. The CDR3 sequence is 18 residues long. The CDR3 coding sequence is TGTGCCAGCGACAAATCCCCTGAAACTAGCGTTACCAACAATGAGCAGTTCTTC. Protein: CASDKSPETSVTNNEQFF.

This clonotype has a count of ten or more. This chain joins TRBV6-1 and TRBJ1-1, with 7 bases aligning to TRBD1. This CDR3 region has 14 residues. CDR1 is MNHNS and CDR2 is SASEGT in the germline V gene. With V trimmed by 6 bases and J by 0 bases, 4 bases remained unmatched. DNA of the CDR3: TGTGCCAGCAGGGACAGGAACATGAACACTGAAGCTTTCTTT. Amino acids: CASRDRNMNTEAFF.

In the case of this clonotype: At one boundary the junction diverges from the germline segment, which might be a read error. The chain couples TRBV6-2 or TRBV6-3 to TRBJ2-5; no reliable D call. Germline-derived CDR1 and CDR2 are MNHEY and SVGEGT. This CDR3 is built from 14 residues. CDR3 in amino acids: CASSYEATQDTQYF. In DNA, the CDR3 is TGTGCCAGCAGTTACGAAGCGACTCAAGATACCCAGTACTTC.

This clonotype was seen once. The missing conserved phenylalanine or tryptophan at the end of this CDR3 makes a read error likely. V and J are TRBV30 and TRBJ1-1; tentative D call: TRBD1 (6 bases). From germline, CDR1 is GTSNPN and CDR2 SVGIG (reference sequence). This CDR3 has 13 residues. The V gene lost 0 bases and the J gene lost 8 bases, with 13 bases spanning the gap. The CDR3 region is CAWSVRQGYEAFL. The CDR3 nucleotides read TGTGCCTGGAGTGTAAGGCAGGGGTACGAAGCTTTCCTT.

The chain uses TRBV5-4 and TRBJ2-1, with 7 bases that match TRBD2. J lost 7 bases, V lost 0 bases, and 4 bases had no gene match. The CDR3 is made up of 14 amino acids. Looked up from germline, CDR1 is SGHNT and CDR2 is YYREEE (reference sequence). In nucleotides, the CDR3 is TGTGCCAGCAGCTTGGGAGCGGGATTAAATGAGCAGTTCTTC. Residues: CASSLGAGLNEQFF.

This clonotype has ten or more counts. The chain is built from TRBV20-1 and TRBJ2-3; 9 nucleotides agree with TRBD2. The CDR3 is 16 residues long. Germline V gene lookup returns CDR1 DFQATT and CDR2 SNEGSKA (reference sequence). J lost 0 bases, V lost 0 bases, and 4 bases had no gene match. CDR3 coding DNA: TGCAGTGCTAGAGAGGGAAGCGGGAGGAGCACAGATACGCAGTATTTT. The encoded protein is CSAREGSGRSTDTQYF.

Concerning this clonotype: This may stem from a read error, because a much larger clone lies one nucleotide away. The chain has TRBV13 and TRBJ1-4; D not resolved. CDR3 length equals 15 residues. Germline CDR1 is PRHDT and CDR2 is FYEKMQ (reference sequence). The CDR3: CAGSLSGHEEEKLFF. As DNA, the CDR3 is TGTGCCGGCAGCTTATCCGGTCACGAGGAGGAAAAACTGTTTTTT.

Ten or more counts support this clonotype. The chain joins TRBV12-3 or TRBV12-4 to TRBJ2-3; 11 nucleotides agree with TRBD2. Trimming at V came to 5 bases and at J to 3 bases, leaving 22 bases not matched to a gene. The CDR3 sequence is 21 residues long. CDR3 bases: TGTGCCAGCAGTGCCGAAACACCCGGGACTAGCGGCCCGTGGGAGACAGATACGCAGTATTTT. It codes for CASSAETPGTSGPWETDTQYF.

This clonotype turned up a few times. CDR3 region: CASKNRGEVGLGYTF. The CDR3, as DNA: TGTGCCAGCAAAAACAGGGGAGAGGTGGGTTTAGGCTACACCTTC. This chain connects TRBV27 to TRBJ1-2, with TRBD1 matching 7 bases. The CDR3 spans 15 residues. CDR1 and CDR2 (germline): MNHEY, SMNVEV (reference sequence). J was trimmed by 8 bases and V by 7 bases; bases with no gene match: 16.

The chain joins TRBV27 to TRBJ2-7; 11 bases match TRBD2. Losses at the gene ends were 5 bases for V and 6 bases for J; bases not matched to a gene: 6. This CDR3 comprises 14 residues. The V gene's germline CDR1 is MNHEY and CDR2 SMNVEV (reference sequence). The CDR3 DNA follows: TGTGCCAGCAGTGTGACTAGCGGGATGGGCGAGCAGTACTTC. Protein product: CASSVTSGMGEQYF.

This clonotype was seen many times. V gene TRBV9 combines with J gene TRBJ2-7; TRBD1 is a possible D gene (5 bases). CDR1 and CDR2 from the germline V gene are SGDLS and YYNGEE. The CDR3 loop spans 12 amino acids. V was clipped by 3 bases and J by 7 bases, with 11 bases between them. CDR3 DNA sequence: TGTGCCAGCAGCGGCTCAGGGTCGGAGCAGTACTTC. This encodes CASSGSGSEQYF.

This clonotype showed up many times. This rearrangement joins TRBV13 to TRBJ1-1, with D possibly TRBD1 on 5 matching bases. The CDR3 totals 14 residues. Germline V CDR1 and CDR2: PRHDT, FYEKMQ (reference sequence). V lost 8 bases and J 0 bases, leaving 13 bases between the germline ends. CDR3 nucleotides: TGTGCCAGCCGACAGTATTTGATGAACACTGAAGCTTTCTTT. Residues: CASRQYLMNTEAFF.

This clonotype was detected ten times or more. The germline gene is not matched at one end of the junction; a read error may be the cause. This chain uses TRBV4-3 with TRBJ1-4; D is possibly TRBD1 (6 bases). In germline, CDR1 is LGHNA, CDR2 YSLEER. The CDR3 extends over 15 amino acids. In nucleotides, the CDR3 is TGTGCCAGCAGCCTACGGACAGCAACTAATGAAAAACTGTTTTTT. This gives the protein CASSLRTATNEKLFF.

This clonotype was seen repeatedly, ten times or more. The chain links TRBV3-1 to TRBJ2-5; no reliable D call. Between the trimmed V and J ends, which lost 4 bases and 4 bases, there was a span of 7 bases. Germline V gene lookup returns CDR1 LGHDT and CDR2 YNNKEL (reference sequence). The CDR3 sequence is 12 residues long. Here the CDR3 DNA reads TGTGCCAGCAGCCCGTATTCAGAGACCCAGTACTTC. The encoded protein is CASSPYSETQYF.

This clonotype appeared many times. This chain uses TRBV6-6 with TRBJ2-7; either TRBD1 or TRBD2 may fit D (5 bases each). V was cut by 5 bases and J by 4 bases, with 9 bases left in between. Per germline, CDR1 MNHNY and CDR2 SVGAGI (reference sequence). The CDR3 length is 12 residues. The CDR3 loop is CASSGWGYEQYF. The CDR3 DNA is TGTGCCAGCAGTGGGTGGGGGTACGAGCAGTACTTC.

This clonotype was counted ten times or more. The genes are TRBV30 and TRBJ2-3; TRBD2 is a possible D gene (7 bases). Germline lookup yields CDR1 GTSNPN and CDR2 SVGIG (reference sequence). Trimming stripped 3 bases from V and 2 bases from J, with 18 bases between. The CDR3 contains 16 residues. DNA for the CDR3: TGTGCCTGGAGCGGGGGGCCTCGAAGATACACAGATACGCAGTATTTT. This sequence encodes CAWSGGPRRYTDTQYF.

This clonotype was seen many times. The V and J genes are TRBV2 and TRBJ1-5; the D is unclear. The germline CDR1 and CDR2 sequences are SNHLY and FYNNEI. The CDR3 contains 16 residues. Trimming stripped 7 bases from V and 7 bases from J, with 23 bases between. The CDR3: CASTTRRTELRQPQHF. CDR3 sequence (DNA): TGTGCCAGCACGACTCGTCGAACCGAGTTAAGGCAGCCCCAGCATTTT.